Included here is one TCR beta chain sequence, with context. Germline CDR1 is MDHEN and CDR2 is SYDVKM. J was trimmed by 0 bases and V by 1 base; bases with no gene match: 2. The CDR3 consists of 15 residues. In the authors' methods: Estimation of nucleated cell counts relied on the amplification of reference gene primers. Clones were read by immunoSEQ multiplex PCR, and TCRdb kept only the in-frame ones, dropping some. V and J calls and clone size come straight from that table; D and trimming were deduced from the DNA. This sample yields fewer than 120,000 clones, of which about 90% are seen a single time; 4.8% belongs to the top ten. This sample is part of a study of blood T cell repertoires in COVID-19.

The chain has TRBV28 and TRBJ1-1; TRBD1 matches 7 bases. The TCR sequence derives from a human donor in a cohort sampled during active COVID-19. The sample was peripheral blood. CDR3 in DNA: TGTGCCAGCAGTTTATTGGGGACAGTGAACACTGAAGCTTTCTTT. It codes for CASSLLGTVNTEAFF.